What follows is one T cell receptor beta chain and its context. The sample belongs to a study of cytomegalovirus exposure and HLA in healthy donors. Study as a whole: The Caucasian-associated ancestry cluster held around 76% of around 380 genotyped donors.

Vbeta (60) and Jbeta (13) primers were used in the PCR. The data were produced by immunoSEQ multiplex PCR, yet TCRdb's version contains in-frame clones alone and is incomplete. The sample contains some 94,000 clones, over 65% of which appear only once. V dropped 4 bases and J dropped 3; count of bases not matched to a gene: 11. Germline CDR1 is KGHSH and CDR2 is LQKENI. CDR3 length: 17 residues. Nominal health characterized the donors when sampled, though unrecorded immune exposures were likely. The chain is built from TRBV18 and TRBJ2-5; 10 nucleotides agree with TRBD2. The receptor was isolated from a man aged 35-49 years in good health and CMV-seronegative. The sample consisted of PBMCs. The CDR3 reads CASSLQLSLAGEETQYF. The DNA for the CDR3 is TGTGCCAGCTCACTTCAACTTTCTCTAGCGGGGGAAGAGACCCAGTACTTC.